This entry lists 10 T cell receptor beta chains sequenced from one sample in a study of blood T cell repertoires in COVID-19 (dated by TCRdb to 2020 to 2022). Library prep was done by the immunoSEQ multiplex PCR assay. TCRdb took over this immuneACCESS table, retaining in-frame rearrangements with V and J assigned. Such tables are incomplete; in checked studies, under half of the missing clones stem from an unresolved V gene, and the remainder is unexplained. A total of roughly 85,000 clones appear in this sample, roughly 80% of them only once. Of the sample, 9.5% to 10% is held by the ten largest clones. The sample consisted of peripheral blood. The receptor source for this set is a human donor in a cohort sampled during active COVID-19.

The gene calls are TRBV7-9 and TRBJ1-4; D gene unclear. Germline V gene data show CDR1 as SEHNR and CDR2 as FQNEAQ (reference sequence). Trimming removed 1 base at V and 0 bases at J, with 12 bases between. The CDR3 length is 17 residues. This CDR3 reads CASSLVTGIATNEKLFF. The CDR3 DNA is TGTGCCAGCAGCTTAGTTACGGGGATTGCAACTAATGAAAAACTGTTTTTT.

The chain couples TRBV7-2 to TRBJ1-2, with D unresolved. CDR3 length: 14 amino acids. Germline V gene sequence: CDR1 SGHTA, CDR2 FQGNSA. The V and J ends lost 2 bases and 3 bases respectively, with 10 bases between them. Here the CDR3 DNA reads TGTGCCAGCAGCTTATTGGGCCGTTACTATGGCTACACCTTC. The encoded protein is CASSLLGRYYGYTF.

The table lists this clone with a few counts. At the DNA level, this CDR3 is encoded by other sequences in the same sample as well. The genes are TRBV15 and TRBJ1-1; D might be TRBD1 (5 bases). The CDR3 runs to 12 residues. CDR1 is LNHNV and CDR2 is YYDKDF in the germline V gene (reference sequence). With 6 bases removed from V and 3 bases from J, the gap between germline ends came to 8 bases. The CDR3 reads CATSWGDTEAFF. CDR3 DNA sequence: TGTGCCACCAGTTGGGGGGACACTGAAGCTTTCTTT. Using reference TRBV15 and TRBJ1-1 for the parts outside the CDR3, the full variable domain is DAMVIQNPRYQVTQFGKPVTLSCSQTLNHNVMYWYQQKSSQAPKLLFHYYDKDFNNEADTPDNFQSRRPNTSFCFLDIRSPGLGDTAMYLCATSWGDTEAFFGQGTRLTVV.

The chain couples TRBV2 to TRBJ1-1; a possible D gene is TRBD1 (5 bases). There are 16 residues in the CDR3. The germline V gene has CDR1 SNHLY and CDR2 FYNNEI. Trimming removed 3 bases from V and 0 bases from J, with 14 bases in between. This chain's CDR3 is CASSDGARVMNTEAFF. The CDR3 DNA sequence: TGTGCCAGCAGTGACGGCGCCAGGGTAATGAACACTGAAGCTTTCTTT.

The chain employs TRBV3-1 (or the pseudogene TRBV3-2) and TRBJ2-7, with D maybe TRBD1 (6 bases). V was pared by 7 bases and J by 2 bases, with 15 bases between. In germline, CDR1 is LGHDT, CDR2 YNNKEL (reference sequence). The CDR3 has 14 residues. CDR3 DNA sequence: TGTGCCAGCACCCACCGAGGACAGCCCTACGAGCAGTACTTC. Its translation is CASTHRGQPYEQYF.

This clone was counted once. This rearrangement joins TRBV5-1 to TRBJ2-1, with D perhaps matching TRBD1 (5 bases). The CDR3 runs to 13 residues. V was shortened by 4 bases and J by 5 bases, with 10 bases between the two germline ends. Germline V gene data show CDR1 as SGHRS and CDR2 as YFSETQ. CDR3 amino acids: CASSDSPDNEQFF. The CDR3, as DNA: TGCGCCAGCAGCGACAGTCCGGACAATGAGCAGTTCTTC.

The chain carries TRBV6-6 and TRBJ2-3; TRBD2 agrees at 8 bases. J lost 2 bases, V lost 4 bases, and 8 bases had no gene match. Germline assignment: CDR1 MNHNY and CDR2 SVGAGI (reference sequence). CDR3 length: 16 amino acids. The CDR3 DNA is TGTGCCAGCAGTTCTTGGGGCGGGGGGCCCACAGATACGCAGTATTTT. Amino acids: CASSSWGGGPTDTQYF.

The rearrangement uses TRBV19 and TRBJ2-7, with TRBD2 matching over 9 bases. Germline-derived CDR1 and CDR2 are LNHDA and SQIVND (reference sequence). This CDR3 has 16 residues. V was pared by 6 bases and J by 3 bases, with 12 bases of the junction left unmatched. The CDR3 here is CASSSTPGLANYEQYF. The CDR3 nucleotides read TGTGCCAGTAGCTCAACTCCGGGACTAGCTAACTACGAGCAGTACTTC.

The chain recombines TRBV5-1 with TRBJ2-1, with 8 bases identical to TRBD1. Germline CDR1 is SGHRS and CDR2 is YFSETQ. J lost 5 bases, V lost 3 bases, and 16 bases had no gene match. CDR3 length: 18 residues. The CDR3 bases are TGCGCCAGCAGCTACGCCTCTCAGGGGGCTACCTCGAACAATGAGCAGTTCTTC. It codes for CASSYASQGATSNNEQFF.

This clone was counted between two and nine times. This chain joins TRBV5-4 and TRBJ1-3; D call uncertain. The length of the CDR3 is 14 residues. Germline V gives CDR1 SGHNT, CDR2 YYREEE (reference sequence). Trimming stripped 2 bases from V and 1 base from J, with 7 bases between. The CDR3 sequence is CASSFSGSGNTIYF. In DNA form, the CDR3 reads TGTGCCAGCAGCTTTTCGGGGTCTGGAAACACCATATATTTT.